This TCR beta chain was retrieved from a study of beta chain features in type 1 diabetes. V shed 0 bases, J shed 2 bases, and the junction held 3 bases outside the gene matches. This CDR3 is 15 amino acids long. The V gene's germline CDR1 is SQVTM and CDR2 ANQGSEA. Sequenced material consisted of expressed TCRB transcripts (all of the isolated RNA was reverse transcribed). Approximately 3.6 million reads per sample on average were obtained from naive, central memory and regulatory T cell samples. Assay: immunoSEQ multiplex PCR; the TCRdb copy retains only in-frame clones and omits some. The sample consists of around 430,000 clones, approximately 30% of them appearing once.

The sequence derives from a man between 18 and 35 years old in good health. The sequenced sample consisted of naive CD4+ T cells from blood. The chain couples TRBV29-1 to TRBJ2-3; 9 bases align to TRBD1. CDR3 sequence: CSVEDWTGDTDTQYF. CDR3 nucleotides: TGCAGCGTTGAAGATTGGACAGGGGACACAGATACGCAGTATTTT.